These 27 T cell receptor beta chains were sequenced from one sample in a study of cytomegalovirus exposure and HLA in healthy donors. PCR employed 60 Vbeta and 13 Jbeta primers. Measured with immunoSEQ multiplex PCR; TCRdb has only the in-frame clones, and not every one. Here the sample spans about 160,000 clones, approximately 78% being singletons. Sequencing used PBMCs. Receptor source: a woman aged 18-35 years in good health and CMV-seronegative.

The rearrangement links TRBV4-1 to TRBJ2-7; 9 bases are shared with TRBD2. The V and J ends lost 1 base and 1 base, in that order; junction bases with no gene match: 5. CDR1 is MGHRA and CDR2 is YSYEKL in the germline V gene. CDR3 length: 16 amino acids. The CDR3: CASSQGVLAGSYEQYF. The CDR3, as DNA: TGCGCCAGCAGCCAAGGGGTCCTAGCGGGATCCTACGAGCAGTACTTC.

The CDR3: CASSEDSSYNSPLHF. CDR3 nucleotide sequence: TGTGCCAGCAGTGAGGACAGCTCCTATAATTCACCCCTCCACTTT. The rearrangement links TRBV2 to TRBJ1-6; tentative D call: TRBD1 (6 bases). The CDR3 has 15 amino acids. The germline gives CDR1 SNHLY, CDR2 FYNNEI. The ends were cut back, 3 bases at V and 0 bases at J, with 6 bases in the middle. The whole variable domain, filled in from reference TRBV2 and TRBJ1-6, reads EPEVTQTPSHQVTQMGQEVILRCVPISNHLYFYWYRQILGQKVEFLVSFYNNEISEKSEIFDDQFSVERPDGSNFTLKIRSTKLEDSAMYFCASSEDSSYNSPLHFGNGTRLTVT.

V usage is TRBV6-1 and J usage is TRBJ1-1, with 8 bases fitting TRBD1. This CDR3 has 15 residues. Germline CDR1 reads MNHNS; CDR2 reads SASEGT. V trimming: 4 bases; J trimming: 1 base; junction bases outside the gene matches: 5. CDR3 in DNA: TGTGCCAGCAGTGCGCAGGGGGCGGGGAACACTGAAGCTTTCTTT. Residues: CASSAQGAGNTEAFF.

The table lists this clone with a count of one. The rearrangement joins TRBV6-6 to TRBJ2-2; D is uncertain. Germline V lookup: CDR1 MNHNY, CDR2 SVGAGI (reference sequence). The V gene lost 6 bases and the J gene lost 5 bases, with 4 bases spanning the gap. This CDR3 comprises 11 residues. CDR3 region: CASSQTGELFF. CDR3 coding DNA: TGTGCCAGCAGCCAGACCGGGGAGCTGTTTTTT.

The J gene is TRBJ2-2, the V gene TRBV15, with 15 bases fitting TRBD2. The J segment lost 4 bases and the V segment lost 2 bases, leaving 11 bases of the junction unmatched. The CDR3 totals 20 residues. Per germline, CDR1 LNHNV and CDR2 YYDKDF (reference sequence). Here the CDR3 reads CATSRPRGTSGGTGTGELFF. The DNA for the CDR3 is TGTGCCACCAGCAGACCCCGAGGGACTAGCGGGGGGACGGGCACCGGGGAGCTGTTTTTT. Together with reference TRBV15 and TRBJ2-2, the CDR3 gives the full variable domain: DAMVIQNPRYQVTQFGKPVTLSCSQTLNHNVMYWYQQKSSQAPKLLFHYYDKDFNNEADTPDNFQSRRPNTSFCFLDIRSPGLGDTAMYLCATSRPRGTSGGTGTGELFFGEGSRLTVL.

This clone is termed medium-sized. This rearrangement joins TRBV7-9 to TRBJ2-7, with TRBD1 as a possible D gene (5 bases). Germline loops: CDR1 SEHNR, CDR2 FQNEAQ (reference sequence). V was shortened by 1 base and J by 3 bases, with 10 bases between the two germline ends. The length of the CDR3 is 14 residues. The CDR3 nucleotides are TGTGCCAGCAGCTTAGTGGGGCCCTACTACGAGCAGTACTTC. This sequence encodes CASSLVGPYYEQYF.

The rearrangement links TRBV9 to TRBJ2-7, with 14 bases fitting TRBD2. The V gene's germline CDR1 is SGDLS and CDR2 YYNGEE. V gave up 3 bases and J gave up 6 bases; unmatched junction bases: 2. CDR3 size: 14 residues. The DNA for the CDR3 is TGTGCCAGCAGCGGGGGACTAGCGGGAGTCGAGCAGTACTTC. Translating it yields CASSGGLAGVEQYF.

The chain carries TRBV10-3 and TRBJ2-5; 9 bases map to TRBD2. The junction had 9 bases not matched to a gene; V was cut back by 8 bases and J by 5 bases. CDR1 and CDR2 (germline): ENHRY, SYGVKD. The CDR3 covers 14 residues. The CDR3 nucleotides read TGTGCCATCTGGGGCGGGGGGGCGGGGGAGACCCAGTACTTC. This gives the protein CAIWGGGAGETQYF.

V is TRBV2 and J is TRBJ2-1, with D perhaps matching TRBD1 (6 bases). Germline V lookup: CDR1 SNHLY, CDR2 FYNNEI. The V and J ends lost 2 bases and 7 bases respectively, with 9 bases between them. CDR3 length: 13 amino acids. The CDR3 loop is CASSEYRVNEQFF. The CDR3, as DNA: TGTGCCAGCAGTGAATACAGGGTAAATGAGCAGTTCTTC.

The chain employs TRBV27 and TRBJ2-7, with 10 bases that match TRBD2. Germline V gene lookup returns CDR1 MNHEY and CDR2 SMNVEV (reference sequence). The CDR3 sequence is 15 residues long. After removal of 3 bases from V and 3 bases from J, the junction contained 5 bases not matched to a gene. In DNA, the CDR3 is TGTGCCAGCAGTTTGGCACTAGCGGGATTCTACGAGCAGTACTTC. It translates to CASSLALAGFYEQYF.

This chain links TRBV15 with TRBJ1-2, with D uncertain. Trimming removed 0 bases at V and 6 bases at J, with 5 bases between. Germline-derived CDR1 and CDR2 are LNHNV and YYDKDF (reference sequence). The CDR3 is made up of 12 amino acids. The CDR3 DNA reads TGTGCCACCAGCAGAGACGGGAATGGCTACACCTTC. Protein: CATSRDGNGYTF.

The chain combines TRBV2 with TRBJ1-5, with 10 bases identical to TRBD1. CDR1 is SNHLY, CDR2 FYNNEI, per germline. The CDR3 is 15 amino acids. Trimming took 5 bases from V and 6 from J; bases not matched to a gene: 7. The CDR3 nucleotides are TGTGCCAGCAGTCAGGACAGGGGGGCAAGTCAGCCCCAGCATTTT. This codes for CASSQDRGASQPQHF.

The table lists this clone with a count of one. V is TRBV29-1 and J is TRBJ2-2; 7 nucleotides align to TRBD1. This CDR3 is built from 18 residues. Germline loops: CDR1 SQVTM, CDR2 ANQGSEA. V shed 6 bases and J 0 bases; nucleotides not matched to a gene: 16. The CDR3 sequence: CSVRGGQQGTPNTGELFF. Here the CDR3 DNA reads TGCAGCGTCAGGGGCGGCCAACAGGGGACCCCGAACACCGGGGAGCTGTTTTTT.

This chain uses TRBV29-1 with TRBJ2-2, with D possibly TRBD2 on 6 matching bases. Germline V gene sequence: CDR1 SQVTM, CDR2 ANQGSEA. The V end was cut by 3 bases, the J end by 3 bases, with 14 bases between. The CDR3 spans 15 residues. CDR3 protein: CSVDVSGVDTGELFF. CDR3 DNA: TGCAGCGTTGACGTGTCGGGAGTAGACACCGGGGAGCTGTTTTTT.

Comment on this clone: Mismatch with germline at one junction end may stem from a read error. This sequence joins TRBV7-9 and TRBJ2-1; D uncertain. This CDR3 spans 11 amino acids. CDR1 is SEHNR, CDR2 FQNEAQ, per germline (reference sequence). The CDR3 nucleotides read TGTTCCAGCAGCTTCGGGAATGAGCAGTTCTTC. This gives the protein CSSSFGNEQFF.

The chain joins TRBV7-3 to TRBJ1-2; D is uncertain. The length of the CDR3 is 16 residues. CDR1 and CDR2 (germline): SGHTA, FQGTGA. V was cut by 5 bases and J by 6 bases, with 22 bases left in between. For the CDR3, the DNA is TGTGCCAGCAGCCCAGACACCCTGGGAGGACCCAATGGCTACACCTTC. Amino acids: CASSPDTLGGPNGYTF.

The chain links TRBV7-9 to TRBJ2-1, with TRBD1 matching 7 bases. After removal of 4 bases from V and 7 bases from J, the junction contained 19 bases not matched to a gene. CDR1 is SEHNR and CDR2 is FQNEAQ in the germline V gene (reference sequence). The CDR3 spans 18 residues. The CDR3 is CASSYRPEPGQSGNEQFF. The CDR3 DNA sequence: TGTGCCAGCAGCTACCGACCAGAACCGGGACAGTCGGGAAATGAGCAGTTCTTC.

The rearrangement uses TRBV25-1 and TRBJ2-3, with TRBD1 matching over 7 bases. The CDR3 is made up of 17 amino acids. Germline CDR1 is MGHDK and CDR2 is SYGVNS. The junction had 9 bases not matched to a gene; V was cut back by 1 base and J by 2 bases. CDR3 residues: CASSELGNTGATDTQYF. In DNA form, the CDR3 reads TGTGCCAGCAGTGAATTAGGGAACACAGGGGCCACAGATACGCAGTATTTT.

This clone was picked up a small number of times. The rearrangement uses TRBV18 and TRBJ1-5; 9 bases are shared with TRBD1. V was clipped by 5 bases and J by 0 bases; unmatched bases: 2. The CDR3 is made up of 15 amino acids. Looked up from germline, CDR1 is KGHSH and CDR2 is LQKENI. The DNA for the CDR3 is TGTGCCAGCTCATCACAGGGGGCTAGCAATCAGCCCCAGCATTTT. This codes for CASSSQGASNQPQHF.

The V call is TRBV27, the J call TRBJ2-7; 8 nucleotides match TRBD2. Trimming at V came to 2 bases and at J to 7 bases, leaving 7 bases not matched to a gene. The germline V gene encodes CDR1 MNHEY and CDR2 SMNVEV (reference sequence). The CDR3 runs to 14 residues. CDR3 sequence: CASSLVSGIGEQYF. CDR3 bases: TGTGCCAGCAGTTTAGTTAGCGGGATTGGGGAGCAGTACTTC.

The V and J genes are TRBV2 and TRBJ2-5, with D perhaps matching TRBD1 (6 bases). Germline CDR1 reads SNHLY; CDR2 reads FYNNEI. This CDR3 has 13 residues. V was cut by 7 bases and J by 2 bases, with 11 bases left in between. This CDR3 reads CASTRQAQETQYF. As DNA, the CDR3 is TGTGCCAGCACTAGACAGGCGCAAGAGACCCAGTACTTC.

The V call is TRBV2, the J call TRBJ1-2; tentative D call: TRBD1 (5 bases). Between the trimmed V and J ends, which lost 6 bases and 4 bases, there was a span of 24 bases. CDR3 length: 17 amino acids. Germline values: CDR1 SNHLY, CDR2 FYNNEI. DNA for the CDR3: TGTGCCAGCAGGAGAGACACCATGGGGCTGGATTCCTATGGCTACACCTTC. Residues: CASRRDTMGLDSYGYTF.

V and J are TRBV5-1 and TRBJ1-5; TRBD1 matches at 7 bases. The CDR3 has 15 residues. Germline V gives CDR1 SGHRS, CDR2 YFSETQ. J was trimmed by 2 bases and V by 4 bases; bases with no gene match: 6. As DNA, the CDR3 is TGCGCCAGCAGCCCACAGGGGATAGGCAATCAGCCCCAGCATTTT. Its translation is CASSPQGIGNQPQHF.

The V call is TRBV5-8, the J call TRBJ2-1; TRBD2 matches at 13 bases. The V segment lost 4 bases and the J segment 5 bases; nucleotides outside the gene matches: 9. The CDR3 runs to 17 residues. In germline, CDR1 is SGHTS, CDR2 YDEGEE. In nucleotides, the CDR3 is TGTGCCAGCAGCCAGACCCTGACTAGCGGGAGGCACAATGAGCAGTTCTTC. Translated: CASSQTLTSGRHNEQFF.

V usage is TRBV21-1 and J usage is TRBJ1-5; the table's D call of TRBD1 was not tested on the DNA. TRBV21-1 is labeled a pseudogene. This CDR3 has 16 residues. This chain's CDR3 is CATCAPGTGDNQPQHF. DNA for the CDR3: TGTGCCACTTGCGCCCCCGGGACAGGGGACAATCAGCCCCAGCATTTT.

The J gene is TRBJ1-1, the V gene TRBV19; no reliable D call. V was trimmed by 1 base and J by 1 base, leaving 10 bases between them. In germline, CDR1 is LNHDA, CDR2 SQIVND (reference sequence). The CDR3 runs 15 residues. The CDR3, as DNA: TGTGCCAGTAGTATAGTGCTATCCGGGAACACTGAAGCTTTCTTT. Translated, it gives CASSIVLSGNTEAFF.

Turning to this clone: The same CDR3 is also encoded by other DNA sequences in this sample. V and J are TRBV28 and TRBJ2-7; no clear D. Germline CDR1 is MDHEN and CDR2 is SYDVKM. The CDR3 is 11 amino acids. V shed 6 bases and J shed 4 bases, with 7 bases lying between them. This chain's CDR3 is CASSQLYEQYF. Here the CDR3 DNA reads TGTGCCAGCAGCCAACTATACGAGCAGTACTTC.